The 10 T cell receptor beta chains below come from one sample, sequenced in a study of shared clonotypes between healthy human individuals. The assay was immunoSEQ multiplex PCR, and TCRdb's table has in-frame clones only and misses some. The sample lists approximately 2,000,000 clones; 90% to 95% were seen once. The naive CD8 subset, CD45RO-negative cells positively selected for CCR7, excluded terminally differentiated effector memory CD45RA+ cells. Sequencing was done on a sample of naive CD8+ T cells from PBMCs. The receptors stem from a man aged 18 to 29 in good health. Some clones in this sample may be carry-over from other donors' samples.

Comment on this clone: The junction differs from germline at one of its ends, possibly a read error. The chain has TRBV6-5 and TRBJ2-7; 8 nucleotides agree with TRBD1. Germline values: CDR1 MNHEY, CDR2 SVGAGI. The CDR3 covers 14 residues. The CDR3 protein is CAGSHGTGFYEQYF. CDR3 nucleotides: TGTGCCGGCAGCCACGGGACAGGCTTCTACGAGCAGTACTTC.

On this clone: Other DNA sequences from this sample encode an identical CDR3 as well. The V gene is TRBV27, the J gene TRBJ2-7; 8 nucleotides line up with TRBD1. With V trimmed by 5 bases and J by 3 bases, 6 bases remained unmatched. The length of the CDR3 is 14 residues. Germline V gene data show CDR1 as MNHEY and CDR2 as SMNVEV (reference sequence). CDR3: CASSPRTGSYEQYF. The CDR3 DNA is TGTGCCAGCAGTCCGAGGACAGGGAGCTACGAGCAGTACTTC.

This chain connects TRBV6-1 to TRBJ2-2; D remains ambiguous. Germline V gives CDR1 MNHNS, CDR2 SASEGT. V was pared by 1 base and J by 5 bases, with 5 bases between. CDR3 length: 13 residues. CDR3 sequence reads: CASSEELTGELFF. The DNA for the CDR3 is TGTGCCAGCAGTGAAGAGTTGACCGGGGAGCTGTTTTTT.

The chain uses TRBV27 and TRBJ1-2; no clear D gene. CDR3 length: 16 residues. CDR1 is MNHEY and CDR2 is SMNVEV in the germline V gene (reference sequence). Trimming removed 6 bases at V and 4 bases at J, with 21 bases between. CDR3 nucleotides: TGTGCCAGCAGCCACCAGTTAGACGTAGGCCCCTATGGCTACACCTTC. It specifies CASSHQLDVGPYGYTF.

The genes are TRBV10-3 and TRBJ1-1, with D possibly matching TRBD1 (5 bases). V lost 0 bases to trimming and J lost 4 bases, with 15 bases between them. Germline CDR1 is ENHRY and CDR2 is SYGVKD. This CDR3 spans 16 amino acids. CDR3 protein: CAISESSAGVPTEAFF. CDR3 sequence (DNA): TGTGCCATCAGTGAGTCCTCAGCGGGGGTCCCCACTGAAGCTTTCTTT.

CDR3 residues: CASSEGWRYNEQFF. The CDR3 DNA sequence: TGTGCCAGTAGTGAGGGATGGAGATACAATGAGCAGTTCTTC. This rearrangement joins TRBV19 to TRBJ2-1; D is possibly TRBD2 (5 bases). The germline V and J ends were trimmed by 5 bases and 4 bases, with 12 bases remaining between them. The CDR3 covers 14 residues. Germline CDR1 is LNHDA and CDR2 is SQIVND (reference sequence).

The V gene is TRBV6-4, the J gene TRBJ2-1, with 7 bases fitting TRBD2. V lost 7 bases, J lost 4 bases, and 1 base stayed unmatched. Looked up from germline, CDR1 is MRHNA and CDR2 is SNTAGT. CDR3 size: 12 residues. The CDR3 loop is CASKGLYNEQFF. CDR3 DNA sequence: TGTGCCAGCAAGGGACTATACAATGAGCAGTTCTTC.

The chain recombines TRBV27 with TRBJ2-7; 7 bases align to TRBD1. After removal of 1 base from V and 3 bases from J, the junction contained 15 bases not matched to a gene. This CDR3 is 18 amino acids long. In germline, CDR1 is MNHEY, CDR2 SMNVEV (reference sequence). DNA of the CDR3: TGTGCCAGCAGTTTATTGCCCCCGAGGCTAGGGGGCTTCTACGAGCAGTACTTC. It encodes CASSLLPPRLGGFYEQYF.

The chain links TRBV4-1 to TRBJ1-1; tentative D call: TRBD1 (5 bases). CDR3 length: 15 amino acids. The V gene's germline CDR1 is MGHRA and CDR2 YSYEKL. Trimming stripped 0 bases from V and 1 base from J, with 9 bases between. As DNA, the CDR3 is TGCGCCAGCAGCCAAGATCCAGGGTGGAACACTGAAGCTTTCTTT. Encoded protein: CASSQDPGWNTEAFF.

V gene TRBV6-1 combines with J gene TRBJ2-1; 12 nucleotides align to TRBD2. Germline CDR1 reads MNHNS; CDR2 reads SASEGT. The CDR3 has 14 amino acids. Losses at the gene ends were 8 bases for V and 9 bases for J; bases not matched to a gene: 8. The CDR3 sequence is CASGPSGRAFEQFF. The CDR3, as DNA: TGTGCCAGCGGGCCTAGCGGGAGGGCCTTTGAGCAGTTCTTC.